These 30 T cell receptor beta chains came from one sample sequenced in a study of shared clonotypes between healthy human individuals. TCRdb's copy holds only in-frame clones and misses some; the assay was immunoSEQ multiplex PCR. The sample records roughly 1,500,000 clones, approximately 98% being singletons. The specimen sequenced was naive CD4+ T cells sorted from blood. Subset given: CD45RA+ positively selected. These receptors were taken from a man aged 25 to 45 in good health.

The chain carries TRBV7-9 and TRBJ2-1; 10 nucleotides line up with TRBD2. V shed 1 base, J shed 6 bases, and the junction held 15 bases outside the gene matches. CDR3 length: 19 residues. Germline loops: CDR1 SEHNR, CDR2 FQNEAQ (reference sequence). Written as DNA, the CDR3 is TGTGCCAGCAGCTTAGGGGCTCTAGCGGGAGCCTCGAGCGCCAATGAGCAGTTCTTC. It is translated as CASSLGALAGASSANEQFF.

This clone came up once. V is TRBV5-6 and J is TRBJ2-7, with 11 bases matching TRBD2. The CDR3 sequence is 19 residues long. In germline, CDR1 is SGHDT, CDR2 YYEEEE. The V segment lost 0 bases and the J segment 3 bases; nucleotides outside the gene matches: 14. DNA for the CDR3: TGTGCCAGCAGCTTGGGGTATCGAACTAGCGGGAGAATAGACTACGAGCAGTACTTC. Its protein product is CASSLGYRTSGRIDYEQYF.

The chain carries TRBV5-1 and TRBJ2-2; D possibly corresponds to TRBD1 (6 bases). The CDR3 is 17 amino acids. Trimming took 4 bases from V and 4 from J, leaving 20 bases between them. In germline, CDR1 is SGHRS, CDR2 YFSETQ. The chain's CDR3 is CASSPSLQGRATGELFF. CDR3 in DNA: TGCGCCAGCAGCCCGAGCCTTCAGGGGCGGGCCACCGGGGAGCTGTTTTTT.

The sample holds one count of this clone. V usage is TRBV7-9 and J usage is TRBJ2-5; 8 bases are shared with TRBD1. In germline, CDR1 is SEHNR, CDR2 FQNEAQ (reference sequence). The V segment lost 5 bases and the J segment 4 bases; nucleotides outside the gene matches: 12. The CDR3 extends over 16 amino acids. In DNA, the CDR3 is TGTGCCAGCAGCCCCGGGACAGGAAGGTCTGGAGAGACCCAGTACTTC. Protein: CASSPGTGRSGETQYF.

The rearrangement links TRBV25-1 to TRBJ1-2; 10 bases fit TRBD1. Germline CDR1 is MGHDK and CDR2 is SYGVNS. This CDR3 spans 15 amino acids. Trimming cost V 2 bases and J 4 bases; bases outside gene matches: 4. CDR3 residues: CASSEARTGGYGYTF. The CDR3, as DNA: TGTGCCAGCAGTGAAGCGAGGACAGGGGGCTATGGCTACACCTTC.

This sequence joins TRBV5-1 and TRBJ2-1; D unresolved. The germline V and J ends were trimmed by 0 bases and 8 bases, with 12 bases remaining between them. This CDR3 is built from 14 residues. Per germline, CDR1 SGHRS and CDR2 YFSETQ. The DNA for the CDR3 is TGCGCCAGCAGCTTGGATTCCCCTTCGGATGAGCAGTTCTTC. As protein: CASSLDSPSDEQFF.

The chain carries TRBV18 and TRBJ2-7; D is perhaps TRBD2 (6 bases). V lost 3 bases and J lost 3, with 18 bases in between. The CDR3 length is 16 residues. Germline V gene sequence: CDR1 KGHSH, CDR2 LQKENI. The CDR3 region has the DNA TGTGCCAGCTCACCGAGAAACACCGGACTATTCTACGAGCAGTACTTC. It is translated as CASSPRNTGLFYEQYF.

The chain couples TRBV27 to TRBJ2-1; 8 nucleotides match TRBD2. V was pared by 5 bases and J by 6 bases, with 6 bases of the junction left unmatched. Germline CDR1 and CDR2: MNHEY and SMNVEV (reference sequence). The CDR3 loop spans 14 amino acids. The CDR3 sequence is CASSGSGTRNEQFF. CDR3 in DNA: TGTGCCAGCAGTGGTAGCGGGACGCGCAATGAGCAGTTCTTC.

V is TRBV4-1 and J is TRBJ2-3, with D perhaps matching TRBD1 (5 bases). The V and J ends lost 5 bases and 6 bases respectively, with 18 bases between them. Germline-derived CDR1 and CDR2 are MGHRA and YSYEKL. There are 15 residues in the CDR3. The CDR3 DNA is TGCGCCAGCAGCTTTCAGGGTGCTCTGAGGGATACGCAGTATTTT. Translation gives CASSFQGALRDTQYF.

V usage is TRBV11-2 and J usage is TRBJ2-7, with 8 nucleotides matching TRBD1. Germline-derived CDR1 and CDR2 are SGHAT and FQNNGV. The V gene end was trimmed by 6 bases and the J gene end by 0 bases; junction bases not matched to a gene: 10. This CDR3 has 16 amino acids. CDR3 nucleotides: TGTGCCAGCAGGAAACCAGGGGGCGCGAGCTCCTACGAGCAGTACTTC. Protein product: CASRKPGGASSYEQYF.

The chain links TRBV10-3 to TRBJ2-1, with 10 bases fitting TRBD2. Trimming at V came to 2 bases and at J to 6 bases, leaving 10 bases not matched to a gene. The CDR3 runs 17 residues. Germline CDR1 ENHRY, CDR2 SYGVKD. As DNA, the CDR3 is TGTGCCATCAGTGAGGGGGCCCTAGCGGGAGCGGGCAATGAGCAGTTCTTC. This codes for CAISEGALAGAGNEQFF.

The genes are TRBV2 and TRBJ2-1, with D unclear. Germline assignment: CDR1 SNHLY and CDR2 FYNNEI. The V end lost 3 bases, the J end lost 1 base, and 10 bases lay between the germline ends. The CDR3 extends over 15 amino acids. CDR3 DNA: TGTGCCAGCAGTGACGTCCCAGATTCCTACAATGAGCAGTTCTTC. This codes for CASSDVPDSYNEQFF.

The chain carries TRBV7-2 and TRBJ2-1, with 10 bases fitting TRBD2. The CDR3 spans 15 residues. Per the germline V gene, CDR1 is SGHTA and CDR2 is FQGNSA. The trim removed 8 bases at V and 9 bases at J, leaving 13 bases unmatched. In DNA form, the CDR3 reads TGTGCCAGCCTCCGGGAAGCGGGAGGGCCCGGTGAGCAGTTCTTC. It codes for CASLREAGGPGEQFF. Drawing the rest from reference TRBV7-2 and TRBJ2-1, the complete variable domain is GAGVSQSPSNKVTEKGKDVELRCDPISGHTALYWYRQSLGQGLEFLIYFQGNSAPDKSGLPSDRFSAERTGGSVSTLTIQRTQQEDSAVYLCASLREAGGPGEQFFGPGTRLTVL.

This clone was counted a single time. This sequence joins TRBV5-1 and TRBJ2-1; D remains unclear. Deletions cut 0 bases from V and 5 bases from J, with 6 bases between. Germline V gene sequence: CDR1 SGHRS, CDR2 YFSETQ. This CDR3 is 13 amino acids long. CDR3 DNA: TGCGCCAGCAGCTTGGGACCTGACAATGAGCAGTTCTTC. It translates to CASSLGPDNEQFF.

The chain is built from TRBV4-1 and TRBJ1-1, with D possibly being TRBD1 (5 bases). The CDR3 covers 16 residues. Germline lookup yields CDR1 MGHRA and CDR2 YSYEKL. The V and J ends lost 0 bases and 4 bases respectively, with 15 bases between them. CDR3 protein: CASSQDEGSYSTEAFF. Written as DNA, the CDR3 is TGCGCCAGCAGCCAAGATGAGGGGAGCTACAGCACTGAAGCTTTCTTT.

This clone was picked up one time. This sequence joins TRBV6-1 and TRBJ2-7, with a tentative D call TRBD1 (6 bases). In germline, CDR1 is MNHNS, CDR2 SASEGT. The V gene lost 5 bases and the J gene lost 5 bases, with 13 bases spanning the gap. The CDR3 extends over 13 amino acids. This chain's CDR3 is CASSLTGLDEQYF. The CDR3, as DNA: TGTGCCAGCAGTTTAACAGGGTTGGACGAGCAGTACTTC.

This chain joins TRBV5-1 and TRBJ2-3; TRBD2 matches 8 bases. After removal of 3 bases from V and 1 base from J, the junction contained 4 bases not matched to a gene. Germline values: CDR1 SGHRS, CDR2 YFSETQ. The CDR3 length is 15 residues. The DNA for the CDR3 is TGCGCCAGCAGCTCCCAGACTAGCGGCACAGATACGCAGTATTTT. Translation: CASSSQTSGTDTQYF.

The genes are TRBV14 and TRBJ2-3; D possibly corresponds to TRBD1 (5 bases). Looked up from germline, CDR1 is SGHDN and CDR2 is FVKESK. The CDR3 loop spans 12 amino acids. Between the trimmed V and J ends, which lost 4 bases and 4 bases, there was a span of 6 bases. CDR3 in amino acids: CASSRGADTQYF. CDR3 DNA: TGTGCCAGCAGCCGGGGCGCAGATACGCAGTATTTT.

The J gene is TRBJ1-5, the V gene TRBV5-8; D gene uncertain. This CDR3 is 15 amino acids long. V lost 2 bases and J 2 bases, leaving 11 bases between the germline ends. Germline lookup yields CDR1 SGHTS and CDR2 YDEGEE. The CDR3 loop is CASSFLLAGNQPQHF. In nucleotides, the CDR3 is TGTGCCAGCAGCTTCTTATTAGCTGGCAATCAGCCCCAGCATTTT. Based on the CDR3 plus reference TRBV5-8 and TRBJ1-5, the full variable domain is EAGVTQSPTHLIKTRGQQATLRCSPISGHTSVYWYQQALGLGLQFLLWYDEGEERNRGNFPPRFSGRQFPNYSSELNVNALELEDSALYLCASSFLLAGNQPQHFGDGTRLSIL.

This clone was seen once. This chain connects TRBV28 to TRBJ1-4; TRBD1 aligns across 9 bases. CDR1 and CDR2 (germline): MDHEN, SYDVKM. The CDR3 is 15 residues long. The V segment lost 6 bases and the J segment 4 bases; nucleotides outside the gene matches: 6. The CDR3: CASSPGQGGNEKLFF. The CDR3 DNA reads as TGTGCCAGCAGCCCGGGACAGGGCGGTAATGAAAAACTGTTTTTT.

The J gene is TRBJ2-3, the V gene TRBV18; unclear D gene. Germline V gene sequence: CDR1 KGHSH, CDR2 LQKENI. This CDR3 has 14 residues. V lost 3 bases to trimming and J lost 2 bases, with 9 bases between them. CDR3: CASSPRPDTDTQYF. The CDR3, as DNA: TGTGCCAGCTCACCTCGGCCAGACACAGATACGCAGTATTTT.

The gene calls are TRBV7-2 and TRBJ2-7; D perhaps matches TRBD2 (5 bases). Germline assignment: CDR1 SGHTA and CDR2 FQGNSA. Trimming removed 2 bases from V and 2 bases from J, with 10 bases in between. The CDR3 runs to 14 residues. In DNA, the CDR3 is TGTGCCAGCAGCTTACTCGGGATTGCCTACGAGCAGTACTTC. Protein: CASSLLGIAYEQYF.

V usage is TRBV9 and J usage is TRBJ2-7; D is possibly TRBD2 (6 bases). The germline V gene encodes CDR1 SGDLS and CDR2 YYNGEE. The V end was cut by 3 bases, the J end by 2 bases, with 12 bases between. The CDR3 covers 14 residues. The CDR3 is CASSAAGRTYEQYF. The CDR3, as DNA: TGTGCCAGCAGCGCGGCCGGGAGAACCTACGAGCAGTACTTC. The full variable domain, rest sourced from reference TRBV9 and TRBJ2-7, is DSGVTQTPKHLITATGQRVTLRCSPRSGDLSVYWYQQSLDQGLQFLIQYYNGEERAKGNILERFSAQQFPDLHSELNLSSLELGDSALYFCASSAAGRTYEQYFGPGTRLTVT.

This clone was seen a single time. J is TRBJ2-1 and V is TRBV19; 11 bases are a match to TRBD2. This CDR3 has 16 amino acids. V lost 6 bases to trimming and J lost 6 bases; unmatched junction nucleotides: 10. Germline V gene data show CDR1 as LNHDA and CDR2 as SQIVND (reference sequence). The CDR3: CASRQTSGVKGNEQFF. The CDR3 DNA is TGTGCCAGTAGGCAGACTAGCGGGGTGAAGGGCAATGAGCAGTTCTTC. Filled out from reference TRBV19 and TRBJ2-1, the complete variable domain reads DGGITQSPKYLFRKEGQNVTLSCEQNLNHDAMYWYRQDPGQGLRLIYYSQIVNDFQKGDIAEGYSVSREKKESFPLTVTSAQKNPTAFYLCASRQTSGVKGNEQFFGPGTRLTVL.

The chain combines TRBV5-1 with TRBJ1-1, with D hard to call. Trimming stripped 1 base from V and 0 bases from J, with 7 bases between. CDR3 length: 14 amino acids. Germline CDR1 reads SGHRS; CDR2 reads YFSETQ. DNA of the CDR3: TGCGCCAGCAGCTTGTTCGGGATGAACACTGAAGCTTTCTTT. Translation gives CASSLFGMNTEAFF.

The gene calls are TRBV7-2 and TRBJ2-2; D could derive from TRBD1 or TRBD2 (5 bases each). CDR1 and CDR2 from the germline V gene are SGHTA and FQGNSA. CDR3 length equals 16 residues. Trimming removed 1 base from V and 6 bases from J, with 15 bases in between. The CDR3 here is CASSLGGRYESGELFF. As DNA, the CDR3 is TGTGCCAGCAGCTTAGGGGGACGTTATGAGTCCGGGGAGCTGTTTTTT.

The genes are TRBV6-5 and TRBJ1-4; TRBD1 aligns across 7 bases. Germline CDR1 reads MNHEY; CDR2 reads SVGAGI. Unmatched junction bases numbered 4, after V lost 2 bases and J lost 1 base. The length of the CDR3 is 16 residues. The CDR3 is CASSYDRAVTNEKLFF. CDR3 DNA sequence: TGTGCCAGCAGTTACGACAGGGCGGTAACTAATGAAAAACTGTTTTTT.

The chain couples TRBV7-9 to TRBJ1-2, with 8 bases that match TRBD1. The V and J ends lost 3 bases and 8 bases, in that order; junction bases with no gene match: 5. CDR1 is SEHNR and CDR2 is FQNEAQ in the germline V gene (reference sequence). The CDR3 is made up of 13 amino acids. The CDR3 bases are TGTGCCAGCAGCTTGACAGGGGCGCTCGGCTACACCTTC. Its protein is CASSLTGALGYTF.

The chain joins TRBV13 to TRBJ1-2; unclear D gene. The V gene lost 2 bases and the J gene lost 0 bases, with 7 bases spanning the gap. The CDR3 extends over 14 amino acids. Germline V lookup: CDR1 PRHDT, CDR2 FYEKMQ (reference sequence). The CDR3 bases are TGTGCCAGCAGCTTAAGGAGTTCTAACTATGGCTACACCTTC. Protein: CASSLRSSNYGYTF.

The chain employs TRBV19 and TRBJ1-5; 9 bases are a match to TRBD1. J was trimmed by 4 bases and V by 6 bases; bases with no gene match: 7. The CDR3 extends over 15 amino acids. Per the germline V gene, CDR1 is LNHDA and CDR2 is SQIVND (reference sequence). CDR3 in DNA: TGTGCCAGTAGGCTTACAGGGGGCGAAAATCAGCCCCAGCATTTT. Its protein product is CASRLTGGENQPQHF.